A single sample is the source of the 26 T cell receptor beta chains below, sequenced in a study of cytomegalovirus exposure and HLA in healthy donors. In the PCR, 60 Vbeta and 13 Jbeta primers were used. Assay used: immunoSEQ multiplex PCR; TCRdb lists only in-frame clones, some missing. The sample records 150,000 to 200,000 clones, 77% being singletons. Sequences were obtained from PBMCs. The receptors here all came from a middle-aged woman in good health and CMV-seropositive.

This chain joins TRBV5-6 and TRBJ2-2; a weak D match, TRBD2 (6 bases). This CDR3 comprises 16 residues. V shed 3 bases and J shed 4 bases, with 16 bases lying between them. Germline V gene lookup returns CDR1 SGHDT and CDR2 YYEEEE. The CDR3 sequence: CASSSYQAGFTGELFF. The DNA of the CDR3 is TGTGCCAGCAGCTCCTACCAAGCGGGCTTCACCGGGGAGCTGTTTTTT.

The rearrangement uses TRBV28 and TRBJ2-7; 9 nucleotides line up with TRBD1. This CDR3 comprises 15 residues. The V and J ends lost 5 bases and 3 bases, in that order; junction bases with no gene match: 8. CDR1 and CDR2 (germline): MDHEN, SYDVKM. The CDR3 sequence: CASSPLGTGYYEQYF. The CDR3, as DNA: TGTGCCAGCAGTCCACTGGGGACAGGGTACTACGAGCAGTACTTC.

This rearrangement joins TRBV19 to TRBJ1-1; weak D call: TRBD1 (5 bases). Germline V lookup: CDR1 LNHDA, CDR2 SQIVND (reference sequence). Trimming cost V 5 bases and J 1 base, with 11 bases left between them. This CDR3 contains 14 residues. As DNA, the CDR3 is TGTGCCAGTAGTCGACGGAGGGGGAACACTGAAGCTTTCTTT. It specifies CASSRRRGNTEAFF.

Here the CDR3 reads CSVEDGGGMREQYF. The CDR3 DNA reads as TGCAGCGTTGAAGATGGCGGGGGTATGAGGGAGCAGTACTTC. V gene TRBV29-1 combines with J gene TRBJ2-5; 7 positions match TRBD2. V was pared by 0 bases and J by 11 bases, with 12 bases of the junction left unmatched. Germline V gene data show CDR1 as SQVTM and CDR2 as ANQGSEA. The CDR3 has 14 amino acids.

This clone was seen a single time. The rearrangement uses TRBV30 and TRBJ2-7; a weak D match, TRBD2 (6 bases). CDR3 length: 12 residues. Germline lookup yields CDR1 GTSNPN and CDR2 SVGIG (reference sequence). The germline V and J ends were trimmed by 3 bases and 6 bases, with 12 bases remaining between them. CDR3 in amino acids: CAWSPLGGEQYF. CDR3 nucleotide sequence: TGTGCCTGGAGCCCCCTGGGAGGCGAGCAGTACTTC.

The chain carries TRBV30 and TRBJ1-2, with a possible D match to TRBD1 (6 bases). This CDR3 is built from 10 residues. With 5 bases removed from V and 5 bases from J, the gap between germline ends came to 6 bases. The germline CDR1 and CDR2 sequences are GTSNPN and SVGIG (reference sequence). In nucleotides, the CDR3 is TGTGCCTGGGGACAGTATGGCTACACCTTC. It encodes CAWGQYGYTF.

This rearrangement joins TRBV7-2 to TRBJ1-5; a possible D gene is TRBD1 (6 bases). Looked up from germline, CDR1 is SGHTA and CDR2 is FQGNSA. This CDR3 is 16 amino acids long. The V end lost 5 bases, the J end lost 3 bases, and 17 bases lay between the germline ends. The CDR3 DNA reads as TGTGCCAGCAGCCCCGGGGCGGGGGCGGTCAATCAGCCCCAGCATTTT. Protein product: CASSPGAGAVNQPQHF.

This clone was counted between two and nine times. The chain joins TRBV5-1 to TRBJ2-5, with no clear D. Trimming took 4 bases from V and 2 from J, leaving 9 bases between them. Looked up from germline, CDR1 is SGHRS and CDR2 is YFSETQ. The CDR3 sequence is 13 residues long. The CDR3 reads CASSIPGQETQYF. As DNA, the CDR3 is TGCGCCAGCAGCATTCCGGGTCAAGAGACCCAGTACTTC. Using reference TRBV5-1 and TRBJ2-5 for the parts outside the CDR3, the full variable domain is KAGVTQTPRYLIKTRGQQVTLSCSPISGHRSVSWYQQTPGQGLQFLFEYFSETQRNKGNFPGRFSGRQFSNSRSEMNVSTLELGDSALYLCASSIPGQETQYFGPGTRLLVL.

The rearrangement joins TRBV5-4 to TRBJ2-3; 10 positions match TRBD1. CDR1 SGHNT and CDR2 YYREEE come from the germline V gene (reference sequence). With 4 bases clipped from V and 5 bases from J, the junction kept 7 bases outside the gene matches. The CDR3 runs 15 residues. CDR3 DNA: TGTGCCAGCAGCCGCCCGACAGGGGGCAAAGATACGCAGTATTTT. The encoded protein is CASSRPTGGKDTQYF.

The chain joins TRBV7-2 to TRBJ2-7; 10 bases are a match to TRBD1. CDR3 length: 15 residues. The germline V gene encodes CDR1 SGHTA and CDR2 FQGNSA. J gave up 2 bases and V 1 base, and 2 bases lay outside the gene matches. Written as DNA, the CDR3 is TGTGCCAGCAGCTTAGGCGGGACAGGGGCCTACGAGCAGTACTTC. Translating gives CASSLGGTGAYEQYF. Full variable domain (outside the CDR3, taken from reference TRBV7-2 and TRBJ2-7): GAGVSQSPSNKVTEKGKDVELRCDPISGHTALYWYRQSLGQGLEFLIYFQGNSAPDKSGLPSDRFSAERTGGSVSTLTIQRTQQEDSAVYLCASSLGGTGAYEQYFGPGTRLTVT.

This clone turned up a few times. V gene TRBV7-2 combines with J gene TRBJ2-5, with D perhaps matching TRBD1 (6 bases). CDR1 is SGHTA and CDR2 is FQGNSA in the germline V gene. CDR3 length equals 16 residues. V shed 1 base and J shed 1 base, with 13 bases lying between them. This chain's CDR3 is CASSLGRDTFQETQYF. The CDR3 nucleotides are TGTGCCAGCAGCTTAGGCCGGGACACCTTCCAAGAGACCCAGTACTTC.

The V and J genes are TRBV10-3 and TRBJ1-3, with 8 bases matching TRBD1. After removal of 3 bases from V and 4 bases from J, the junction contained 8 bases not matched to a gene. The CDR3 is made up of 16 amino acids. Germline assignment: CDR1 ENHRY and CDR2 SYGVKD. The CDR3 nucleotides read TGTGCCATCAGTGACGCCCCGGACAGGGCCGGAAACACCATATATTTT. Protein product: CAISDAPDRAGNTIYF.

V usage is TRBV7-8 and J usage is TRBJ1-1; TRBD1 aligns across 9 bases. The ends lost 8 bases at V and 2 bases at J; junction bases unmatched: 3. Germline CDR1 reads SGHVS; CDR2 reads FQNEAQ. The CDR3 is 13 residues long. This CDR3 reads CASAGQGNTEAFF. In DNA form, the CDR3 reads TGTGCCAGCGCGGGACAGGGTAACACTGAAGCTTTCTTT. Using reference TRBV7-8 and TRBJ1-1 for the parts outside the CDR3, the full variable domain is GAGVSQSPRYKVAKRGQDVALRCDPISGHVSLFWYQQALGQGPEFLTYFQNEAQLDKSGLPSDRFFAERPEGSVSTLKIQRTQQEDSAVYLCASAGQGNTEAFFGQGTRLTVV.

In its sample, this clone was seen once. This chain joins TRBV7-9 and TRBJ1-2; D uncertain. The CDR3 is made up of 15 amino acids. Germline CDR1 is SEHNR and CDR2 is FQNEAQ (reference sequence). Deletions cut 2 bases from V and 4 bases from J, with 14 bases between. The CDR3 sequence is CASSLITLPGYGYTF. The CDR3 DNA reads TGTGCCAGCAGCTTAATAACGCTTCCCGGCTATGGCTACACCTTC.

The chain has TRBV14 and TRBJ2-2; 7 positions agree with TRBD1. V lost 1 base, J lost 2 bases, and 7 bases stayed unmatched. The CDR3 totals 17 residues. CDR1 is SGHDN, CDR2 FVKESK, per germline. DNA for the CDR3: TGTGCCAGCAGCCAAGCCCTGACAGGGTTAAACACCGGGGAGCTGTTTTTT. Its translation is CASSQALTGLNTGELFF.

This chain connects TRBV6-4 to TRBJ2-3; the match to TRBD2 covers 10 bases. Germline trimming cut 5 bases from V and 5 bases from J; bases unmatched to any gene: 7. From germline, CDR1 is MRHNA and CDR2 SNTAGT. The CDR3 extends over 15 amino acids. The CDR3 spells CASSRSGGAGDTQYF. As DNA, the CDR3 is TGTGCCAGCAGTAGGAGCGGGGGGGCCGGAGATACGCAGTATTTT.

This clone was seen only a few times. The rearrangement joins TRBV19 to TRBJ2-7; 7 nucleotides line up with TRBD1. Per germline, CDR1 LNHDA and CDR2 SQIVND (reference sequence). V lost 6 bases, J lost 2 bases, and 10 bases stayed unmatched. The CDR3 loop spans 15 amino acids. The CDR3 region has the DNA TGTGCCAGTAGCCGTACCGGGACAGAGGCCTACGAGCAGTACTTC. Encoded protein: CASSRTGTEAYEQYF. Full variable domain (missing parts from reference TRBV19 and TRBJ2-7): DGGITQSPKYLFRKEGQNVTLSCEQNLNHDAMYWYRQDPGQGLRLIYYSQIVNDFQKGDIAEGYSVSREKKESFPLTVTSAQKNPTAFYLCASSRTGTEAYEQYFGPGTRLTVT.

This clone was observed a single time. The rearrangement uses TRBV4-1 and TRBJ1-5; D is ambiguous. Trimming took 5 bases from V and 4 from J, leaving 15 bases between them. The CDR3 loop spans 15 amino acids. Germline CDR1 and CDR2: MGHRA and YSYEKL. The DNA for the CDR3 is TGCGCCAGCAGCGCCCTTCCCGGGGAAAATCAGCCCCAGCATTTT. It is translated as CASSALPGENQPQHF.

The CDR3 DNA is TGTGCCATCAGTGAACAGGGAGGGTACGAGCAGTACTTC. It translates to CAISEQGGYEQYF. This sequence joins TRBV10-3 and TRBJ2-5; a possible D gene is TRBD2 (7 bases). The better agreement between TRBJ2-7 and the DNA end casts doubt on the J call. The length of the CDR3 is 13 residues. Germline-derived CDR1 and CDR2 are ENHRY and SYGVKD.

This chain joins TRBV27 and TRBJ2-6, with 8 bases fitting TRBD2. With 6 bases clipped from V and 1 base from J, the junction kept 5 bases outside the gene matches. CDR1 and CDR2 (germline): MNHEY, SMNVEV (reference sequence). The CDR3 has 16 amino acids. CDR3 nucleotide sequence: TGTGCCAGCAGCTATCGGGGGGGGTCTGGGGCCAACGTCCTGACTTTC. This translates into CASSYRGGSGANVLTF. The whole variable domain, remainder taken from reference TRBV27 and TRBJ2-6, is EAQVTQNPRYLITVTGKKLTVTCSQNMNHEYMSWYRQDPGLGLRQIYYSMNVEVTDKGDVPEGYKVSRKEKRNFPLILESPSPNQTSLYFCASSYRGGSGANVLTFGAGSRLTVL.

Concerning this clone: A junction end diverges from the germline sequence, so it may reflect a read error. This CDR3 is also generated by other DNA sequences in the sample. The V and J genes are TRBV18 and TRBJ1-1; the D is unclear. The germline CDR1 and CDR2 sequences are KGHSH and LQKENI. The CDR3 length is 13 residues. Here the CDR3 reads CASSPPGDTEAFF. CDR3 coding DNA: TGTGCCAGCTCCCCACCCGGGGACACTGAAGCTTTCTTT.

The V gene is TRBV14, the J gene TRBJ2-3; D not certain. CDR1 SGHDN and CDR2 FVKESK come from the germline V gene. CDR3 size: 16 residues. The V gene lost 3 bases and the J gene lost 1 base, with 14 bases spanning the gap. The CDR3 sequence: CASSHAAGFGTDTQYF. The CDR3 bases are TGTGCCAGCAGCCACGCGGCCGGATTCGGCACAGATACGCAGTATTTT.

This chain links TRBV6-5 with TRBJ2-7, with D perhaps TRBD1 (6 bases). This CDR3 region has 13 residues. The V end lost 4 bases, the J end lost 7 bases, and 14 bases lay between the germline ends. CDR1 and CDR2 from the germline V gene are MNHEY and SVGAGI. CDR3 nucleotides: TGTGCCAGCAGTTTCAACAGGGTCGGTGAGCAGTACTTC. Translated, it gives CASSFNRVGEQYF.

This clone showed up just once. The chain joins TRBV27 to TRBJ2-2; tentative D call: TRBD2 (6 bases). Trimming removed 4 bases from V and 7 bases from J, with 7 bases in between. CDR3 length: 12 residues. Germline-derived CDR1 and CDR2 are MNHEY and SMNVEV (reference sequence). The DNA of the CDR3 is TGTGCCAGCAGTTGGGGAGGCGGGGAGCTGTTTTTT. It encodes CASSWGGGELFF.

This rearrangement joins TRBV5-1 to TRBJ2-7; 7 bases line up with TRBD2. CDR3 length: 15 residues. Germline-derived CDR1 and CDR2 are SGHRS and YFSETQ. V dropped 0 bases and J dropped 7; count of bases not matched to a gene: 10. As DNA, the CDR3 is TGCGCCAGCAGCTTGGCGGGGGGAGTCTGGGATGAGCAGTACTTC. Encoded protein: CASSLAGGVWDEQYF.

The chain employs TRBV7-7 and TRBJ2-5; 7 bases line up with TRBD1. Germline loops: CDR1 SSHAT, CDR2 FNYEAQ (reference sequence). V gave up 4 bases and J gave up 2 bases; unmatched junction bases: 1. The CDR3 consists of 13 residues. CDR3 in DNA: TGTGCCAGCAGCTCGGGACAGCAAGAGACCCAGTACTTC. Translating gives CASSSGQQETQYF.